Listed below are T cell receptor beta chains from one sample, sequenced in a study of blood T cells in healthy people across ages. TCRdb called the 5' RACE reads again in MiXCR, with one record for every CDR3 protein. This table has 1.8 million or so distinct CDR3 sequences, more than 35% appearing once. The sequenced sample was blood. These receptors were obtained from a human donor in good health. The CDR3 runs from the conserved cysteine through the conserved F or W. The D gene is left open where the match is weak. Clone size appears in some rows only: once, few, many, or a class for an expanded clone.

D gene	J gene	clone size	V gene	CDR3 protein	CDR3 DNA
TRBD1	TRBJ1-2	few	TRBV10-3	CAISAGTANNYGYTF	TGTGCCATCAGTGCGGGGACAGCTAATAACTATGGCTACACCTTC
TRBD1	TRBJ1-2	-	TRBV12-3/TRBV12-4	CASSWGQGADYGYTF	TGTGCCAGCAGTTGGGGACAGGGGGCGGACTATGGCTACACCTTC
TRBD1	TRBJ1-2	few	TRBV25-1	CASSEWFRDSPNYGYTF	TGTGCCAGCAGTGAATGGTTCCGGGACAGCCCTAACTATGGCTACACCTTC
TRBD1	TRBJ1-2	-	TRBV5-1	CASSTTGQSGVDGYTF	TGCGCCAGCAGCACGACAGGGCAGTCTGGAGTGGATGGCTACACCTTC
TRBD1	TRBJ2-1	-	TRBV7-9	CASSSGTVRDSEQFF	TGTGCCAGCAGCTCTGGGACAGTCCGGGACAGTGAGCAGTTCTTC
-	TRBJ2-3	-	TRBV7-2	CASSLGRGAAGDTQYF	TGTGCCAGCAGCTTAGGGAGGGGGGCCGCTGGGGATACGCAGTATTTT
-	TRBJ2-6	-	TRBV5-5	CASSSQWGANVLTF	TGTGCCAGCAGCTCACAATGGGGGGCCAACGTCCTGACTTTC
-	TRBJ1-1	-	TRBV6-5	CASSYHSEAFF	TGTGCCAGCAGTTATCACAGTGAAGCTTTCTTT
-	TRBJ2-5	-	TRBV9	CASSAPSRQETQYF	TGTGCCAGCAGCGCCCCTAGCAGACAAGAGACCCAGTACTTC
TRBD1	TRBJ1-5	-	TRBV6-1	CASSSGQSVQPQHF	TGTGCCAGCAGCTCGGGACAGTCCGTGCAGCCCCAGCATTTT
-	TRBJ2-5	-	TRBV9	CASSVAPMGQETQCF	TGTGCCAGCAGCGTAGCTCCCATGGGCCAAGAGACCCAGTGCTTC
-	TRBJ2-3	-	TRBV6-5	CASSYYGDEQYF	TGTGCCAGCAGTTACTATGGTGATGAGCAGTATTTT
TRBD2	TRBJ2-1	few	TRBV5-1	CASSLEASGGKQFF	TGCGCCAGCAGCTTGGAGGCTAGCGGGGGGAAGCAGTTCTTC
-	TRBJ2-3	few	TRBV7-8	CASSLARYLSSDTQYF	TGTGCCAGCAGCTTAGCGCGGTACCTCAGCTCAGATACGCAGTATTTT
TRBD1	TRBJ2-1	few	TRBV5-1	CASSFLGQGSNEQFF	TGCGCCAGCAGCTTTCTGGGACAGGGGTCCAATGAGCAGTTCTTC
-	TRBJ1-2	-	TRBV28	CARPNYGYTF	TGTGCCAGACCTAACTATGGCTACACCTTC
-	TRBJ1-1	-	TRBV6-5	CASSPGRTNTEAFF	TGTGCCAGCAGTCCGGGACGGACGAACACTGAAGCTTTCTTT
-	TRBJ1-4	-	TRBV7-2	CASTAGGETNEKLFF	TGTGCCAGCACCGCGGGCGGGGAAACTAATGAAAAACTGTTTTTT
TRBD1	TRBJ2-1	many	TRBV7-9	CASSPGQGVYNEQFF	TGTGCCAGCAGCCCCGGACAGGGGGTCTACAATGAGCAGTTCTTC
-	TRBJ2-4	-	TRBV6-1	CATRQTPGNIQYF	TGTGCCACCAGACAGACGCCAGGAAACATTCAGTACTTC
-	TRBJ2-5	-	TRBV4-3	CASSQRDFRGPGETQYF	TGCGCCAGCAGCCAACGCGACTTCAGGGGCCCGGGGGAGACCCAGTACTTC
-	TRBJ2-7	few	TRBV6-1	CASSEVHSYEQYF	TGTGCCAGCAGTGAAGTGCACTCCTACGAGCAGTACTTC
-	TRBJ2-3	-	TRBV18	CASSPGTDADTQYF	TGTGCCAGCTCACCCGGGACCGATGCAGATACGCAGTATTTT
-	TRBJ2-1	-	TRBV7-9	CASSLRYGATGNEQFF	TGTGCCAGCAGCTTACGTTACGGGGCCACCGGGAATGAGCAGTTCTTC
-	TRBJ2-5	-	TRBV18	CASSPPGYYEETQYF	TGTGCCAGCTCACCACCAGGGTACTACGAAGAGACCCAGTACTTC
-	TRBJ2-1	once	TRBV5-1	CASSFRTVTYEQFF	TGCGCCAGCAGCTTCAGGACAGTAACCTACGAGCAGTTCTTC
TRBD1	TRBJ1-4	once	TRBV4-3	CASSRYDRGATNEKLFF	TGCGCCAGCAGCCGGTACGACAGGGGCGCGACTAATGAAAAACTGTTTTTT
TRBD2	TRBJ2-4	few	TRBV4-2	CASSLRTSAGNIQYF	TGTGCCAGCAGCCTACGGACTAGCGCAGGAAACATTCAGTACTTC
TRBD1	TRBJ2-5	-	TRBV5-1	CASSLGQGVPETQYF	TGCGCCAGCAGCTTGGGACAGGGGGTCCCAGAGACCCAGTACTTC
-	TRBJ2-4	-	TRBV5-1	CASSLEGSNNEQYF	TGCGCCAGCAGCTTGGAGGGTTCAAACAATGAGCAGTACTTC
-	TRBJ2-1	-	TRBV24-1	CVTSDSEDRNEQFF	TGTGTCACCAGTGACTCCGAGGACAGAAATGAGCAGTTCTTC
TRBD1	TRBJ2-7	few	TRBV5-4	CASSLERGQEQYF	TGTGCCAGCAGCTTGGAAAGGGGGCAAGAGCAGTACTTC
TRBD2	TRBJ2-1	few	TRBV11-1	CASSIRTSGDEQFF	TGTGCCAGCAGTATACGGACTAGCGGGGATGAGCAGTTCTTC
TRBD2	TRBJ2-5	few	TRBV20-1	CSANRAGGPRETQYF	TGCAGTGCTAACAGAGCGGGGGGGCCTAGGGAGACCCAGTACTTC
-	TRBJ1-2	-	TRBV6-5	CASSPFGPRTF	TGTGCCAGCAGCCCCTTCGGACCGCGCACCTTC
-	TRBJ2-5	-	TRBV5-1	CASSSDSPQETQYF	TGCGCCAGCAGCTCGGACAGCCCCCAAGAGACCCAGTACTTC
TRBD2	TRBJ2-5	-	TRBV4-1	CASSQLSGGGWETQYF	TGCGCCAGCAGCCAACTATCAGGCGGGGGATGGGAGACCCAGTACTTC
-	TRBJ2-1	-	TRBV10-3	CAIRAGTGEQFF	TGTGCCATCAGGGCAGGGACTGGTGAGCAGTTCTTC
TRBD2	TRBJ2-7	-	TRBV5-1	CASRREAYEQYF	TGCGCCAGCAGGCGGGAGGCCTACGAGCAGTACTTC
TRBD2	TRBJ2-5	few	TRBV12-3/TRBV12-4	CASTPGGLHQETQYF	TGTGCCAGCACCCCGGGGGGGCTCCACCAAGAGACCCAGTACTTC
-	TRBJ1-1	-	TRBV7-2	CASSPQGTRAFF	TGTGCCAGCAGCCCTCAGGGCACCCGAGCTTTCTTT
-	TRBJ2-1	few	TRBV20-1	CSAYRGEQFF	TGCAGTGCCTACCGCGGTGAGCAGTTCTTC
-	TRBJ1-1	-	TRBV12-3/TRBV12-4	CASSLALVGEAFF	TGTGCCAGCAGTTTAGCGCTTGTCGGTGAAGCTTTCTTT
TRBD1	TRBJ2-1	few	TRBV12-5	CASGFTPDRGSREQFF	TGTGCTAGTGGTTTCACCCCGGACAGGGGATCACGGGAGCAGTTCTTC
-	TRBJ2-7	few	TRBV5-1	CASSLAPGEAYEQYF	TGCGCCAGCAGCTTGGCCCCAGGGGAAGCCTACGAGCAGTACTTC
-	TRBJ2-7	-	TRBV4-1	CASSFSWGREQYF	TGCGCCAGCAGCTTTTCTTGGGGGCGCGAGCAGTACTTC
TRBD1	TRBJ1-6	few	TRBV7-9	CASSSGQGPSPLHF	TGTGCCAGCAGCTCGGGACAGGGGCCTTCACCCCTCCACTTT
-	TRBJ1-4	-	TRBV20-1	CSAVAGSEKLFF	TGCAGTGCCGTCGCGGGATCGGAAAAACTGTTTTTT
-	TRBJ2-7	few	TRBV3-1	CASSQRLQTYEQYF	TGTGCCAGCAGCCAAAGGTTACAGACCTACGAGCAGTACTTC
-	TRBJ1-1	-	TRBV7-3	CASSLTALGNTEAFF	TGTGCCAGCAGCTTAACCGCATTGGGGAACACTGAAGCTTTCTTT
-	TRBJ1-2	-	TRBV7-2	CASSSDPNYGYTF	TGTGCCAGCAGCTCAGACCCTAACTATGGCTACACCTTC
-	TRBJ2-5	few	TRBV5-4	CASSFGRSQETQYF	TGTGCCAGCAGCTTCGGACGGTCCCAAGAGACCCAGTACTTC
-	TRBJ2-1	-	TRBV5-1	CASSSGAASSYNEQFF	TGCGCCAGCAGCTCTGGGGCCGCCAGCTCCTACAATGAGCAGTTCTTC
-	TRBJ2-1	few	TRBV10-3	CAILTGTLNEQFF	TGTGCCATCCTCACCGGGACCCTCAATGAGCAGTTCTTC
TRBD1	TRBJ1-6	few	TRBV15	CATSRNQGAGYNSPLHF	TGTGCCACCAGCAGGAACCAGGGGGCTGGCTATAATTCACCCCTCCACTTT
TRBD2	TRBJ2-1	-	TRBV11-3	CASSPGKGSGGPTSSYNEQFF	TGTGCCAGCAGCCCCGGGAAAGGTAGCGGGGGGCCCACGAGCTCCTACAATGAGCAGTTCTTC
TRBD1	TRBJ2-1	-	TRBV5-1	CASTTSGTADNEQFF	TGCGCCAGCACGACTTCGGGGACAGCCGACAATGAGCAGTTCTTC